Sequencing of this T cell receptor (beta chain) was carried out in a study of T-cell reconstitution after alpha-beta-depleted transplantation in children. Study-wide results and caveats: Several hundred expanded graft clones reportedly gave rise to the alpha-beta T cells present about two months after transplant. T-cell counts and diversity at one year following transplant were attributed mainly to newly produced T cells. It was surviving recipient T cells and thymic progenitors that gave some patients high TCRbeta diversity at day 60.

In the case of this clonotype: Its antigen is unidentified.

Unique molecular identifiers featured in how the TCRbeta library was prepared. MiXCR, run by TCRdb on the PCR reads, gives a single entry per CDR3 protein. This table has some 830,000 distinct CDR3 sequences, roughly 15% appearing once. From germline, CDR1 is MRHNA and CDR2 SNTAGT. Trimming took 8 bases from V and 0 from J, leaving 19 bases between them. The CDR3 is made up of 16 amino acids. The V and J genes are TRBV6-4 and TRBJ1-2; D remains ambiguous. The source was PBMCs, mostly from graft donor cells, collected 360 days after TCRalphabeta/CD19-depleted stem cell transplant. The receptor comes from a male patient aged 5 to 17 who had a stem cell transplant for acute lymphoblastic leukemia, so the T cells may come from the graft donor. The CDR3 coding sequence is TGTGCCAGCTCCACTGAGGCCTTTGTAGCTAACTATGGCTACACCTTC. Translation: CASSTEAFVANYGYTF.